Sequencing of this T cell receptor beta chain was carried out in a study of post-analysis software for immune sequencing data. Study-level information: In terms of disease course, relapsing-remitting, secondary progressive and progressive-relapsing multiple sclerosis were included. Study-wide results and caveats: Roughly 5 TRBV segments, including TRBV5-6, TRBV5-1 and TRBV20-1, were more frequent in patients than controls.

Turning to this clonotype: The antigen is undetermined.

Germline V gene sequence: CDR1 DFQATT, CDR2 SNEGSKA (reference sequence). V lost 0 bases, J lost 4 bases, and 22 bases lay in between. This CDR3 spans 17 amino acids. Unique molecular identifiers were present in the TCR beta cDNA libraries. A population of roughly 0.85 to 10 million T cells gave rise to roughly 0.5 million cDNA molecules. MiXCR, applied by TCRdb to the PCR reads, yields one record per CDR3 protein. The table shows roughly 400,000 distinct CDR3 sequences, with approximately 37% occurring only once. This receptor was taken from a girl aged 2 to 10 with multiple sclerosis. The chain recombines TRBV20-1 with TRBJ2-7, with D possibly being TRBD1 (7 bases). The sequenced sample was blood. The CDR3 nucleotides read TGCAGTGCTAGAGATAGCGCGAGTTCAGGGGGAGGTTACGAGCAGTACTTC. Its translation is CSARDSASSGGGYEQYF.